One T cell receptor beta chain is described in this entry. Its antigen is not known. This sample is part of a study of Ad26.COV2.S vaccination and SARS-CoV-2 variants. The overall study: Intramuscularly, Ad26.COV2.S was given either once or twice, 56 days apart. Study-level points and caveats: Responses of T cells in total may have been underestimated by the TCR breadth and depth analyses. Ad26.COV2.S recipients had broader spike-specific TCRs (P = 0.0014).

Measured with immunoSEQ multiplex PCR; TCRdb has only the in-frame clones, and not every one. The sample records 320,000 or so clones, 90% being singletons. Trimming cost V 3 bases and J 5 bases; bases outside gene matches: 7. This CDR3 region has 14 residues. Germline V lookup: CDR1 SGHAT, CDR2 FQNNGV. Regarding treatment: roughly 20 received Ad26.COV2.S at low or high dose, single or two shots; about five received placebo; per-sample allocation not given. Day 63 after the first injection of vaccine or placebo was the sampling time. Material: peripheral blood, obtained in a trial of Ad26.COV2.S vaccine versus placebo. The TCR originated in a person between 18 and 60 years old who received the Ad26.COV2.S COVID-19 vaccine or a placebo. The chain joins TRBV11-2 to TRBJ2-7; 7 nucleotides align to TRBD2. CDR3: CASSLGGGMHEQYF. Here the CDR3 DNA reads TGTGCCAGCAGCTTGGGGGGGGGAATGCACGAGCAGTACTTC.